Listed here are 8 T cell receptor beta chains from one sample, sequenced in a study of shared clonotypes between healthy human individuals. Produced via immunoSEQ multiplex PCR; TCRdb's table is partial and in-frame only. This table holds hundreds of thousands of clones, 95% to 96% found once. As defined, naive CD8 cells were CD45RO-negative and positively selected for CCR7, with terminally differentiated effector memory CD45RA+ cells excluded. The sequenced material came from naive CD8+ T cells sorted from blood. The receptors were sampled from a woman in her twenties or thirties in good health.

The CDR3, as DNA: TGTGCCAGCAGCTTGTTCCAGGGGGCTAAACTTAACACTGAAGCTTTCTTT. Translation: CASSLFQGAKLNTEAFF. The rearrangement joins TRBV5-5 to TRBJ1-1, with 8 bases that match TRBD1. Trimming removed 1 base from V and 2 bases from J; junction bases left unmatched: 10. This CDR3 is 17 amino acids long. Germline CDR1 and CDR2: SGHKS and YYEKEE (reference sequence). Full variable domain (remainder filled in from reference TRBV5-5 and TRBJ1-1): DAGVTQSPTHLIKTRGQQVTLRCSPISGHKSVSWYQQVLGQGPQFIFQYYEKEERGRGNFPDRFSARQFPNYSSELNVNALLLGDSALYLCASSLFQGAKLNTEAFFGQGTRLTVV.

The chain joins TRBV7-9 to TRBJ2-1; D may correspond to TRBD1 or TRBD2 (5 bases each). The V and J ends lost 5 bases and 6 bases respectively, with 14 bases between them. This CDR3 region has 14 residues. Germline CDR1 and CDR2: SEHNR and FQNEAQ (reference sequence). The CDR3 loop is CASSPRDRPNEQFF. Here the CDR3 DNA reads TGTGCCAGCAGCCCCCGGGACCGCCCCAATGAGCAGTTCTTC. Full variable domain (missing parts from reference TRBV7-9 and TRBJ2-1): DTGVSQNPRHKITKRGQNVTFRCDPISEHNRLYWYRQTLGQGPEFLTYFQNEAQLEKSRLLSDRFSAERPKGSFSTLEIQRTEQGDSAMYLCASSPRDRPNEQFFGPGTRLTVL.

The rearrangement uses TRBV7-8 and TRBJ2-4; D might be TRBD2 (5 bases). V was shortened by 6 bases and J by 9 bases, with 9 bases between the two germline ends. Germline lookup yields CDR1 SGHVS and CDR2 FQNEAQ. The CDR3 runs to 11 residues. The CDR3 loop reads CASSFEGIQYF. CDR3 DNA sequence: TGTGCCAGCAGTTTCGAGGGCATTCAGTACTTC.

The chain links TRBV7-9 to TRBJ2-1, with D possibly TRBD2 on 5 matching bases. Per the germline V gene, CDR1 is SEHNR and CDR2 is FQNEAQ (reference sequence). The CDR3 sequence is 12 residues long. Trimming pared 8 bases from V and 5 bases from J, leaving 10 bases between. The CDR3 is CASFAGNNEQFF. The CDR3 DNA reads TGTGCCAGCTTCGCGGGTAACAATGAGCAGTTCTTC.

This chain connects TRBV27 to TRBJ1-5; D is perhaps TRBD1 (6 bases). Germline V gene data show CDR1 as MNHEY and CDR2 as SMNVEV (reference sequence). The V gene lost 10 bases and the J gene lost 0 bases, with 16 bases spanning the gap. The CDR3 spans 15 residues. The DNA of the CDR3 is TGTGCCACGGGCACGGGGGCCCTTAGCAATCAGCCCCAGCATTTT. It yields the protein CATGTGALSNQPQHF.

This clone was seen once. V gene TRBV6-1 combines with J gene TRBJ2-3, with 7 bases identical to TRBD2. The germline V gene encodes CDR1 MNHNS and CDR2 SASEGT. The J segment lost 0 bases and the V segment lost 1 base, leaving 10 bases of the junction unmatched. The length of the CDR3 is 18 residues. Here the CDR3 DNA reads TGTGCCAGCAGTGAAGAATTGTGGATAGCGGGTAGCACAGATACGCAGTATTTT. Amino acids: CASSEELWIAGSTDTQYF.

The chain is built from TRBV9 and TRBJ2-5; possibly TRBD1 or TRBD2 for D (5 bases each). V lost 0 bases to trimming and J lost 2 bases, with 8 bases between them. Germline V gene sequence: CDR1 SGDLS, CDR2 YYNGEE. This CDR3 comprises 14 residues. The CDR3 nucleotides are TGTGCCAGCAGCGTAGAGGGGACGCAAGAGACCCAGTACTTC. This sequence encodes CASSVEGTQETQYF.

Worth noting for this clone: Other DNA sequences in this specimen translate into the identical CDR3. This chain links TRBV11-2 with TRBJ2-7; 9 bases line up with TRBD2. Germline V gene sequence: CDR1 SGHAT, CDR2 FQNNGV. This CDR3 spans 15 amino acids. Trimming at V came to 1 base and at J to 4 bases, leaving 5 bases not matched to a gene. This CDR3 is CASSLGGSGSYEQYF. Here the CDR3 DNA reads TGTGCCAGCAGCTTAGGAGGTAGCGGGAGTTACGAGCAGTACTTC.